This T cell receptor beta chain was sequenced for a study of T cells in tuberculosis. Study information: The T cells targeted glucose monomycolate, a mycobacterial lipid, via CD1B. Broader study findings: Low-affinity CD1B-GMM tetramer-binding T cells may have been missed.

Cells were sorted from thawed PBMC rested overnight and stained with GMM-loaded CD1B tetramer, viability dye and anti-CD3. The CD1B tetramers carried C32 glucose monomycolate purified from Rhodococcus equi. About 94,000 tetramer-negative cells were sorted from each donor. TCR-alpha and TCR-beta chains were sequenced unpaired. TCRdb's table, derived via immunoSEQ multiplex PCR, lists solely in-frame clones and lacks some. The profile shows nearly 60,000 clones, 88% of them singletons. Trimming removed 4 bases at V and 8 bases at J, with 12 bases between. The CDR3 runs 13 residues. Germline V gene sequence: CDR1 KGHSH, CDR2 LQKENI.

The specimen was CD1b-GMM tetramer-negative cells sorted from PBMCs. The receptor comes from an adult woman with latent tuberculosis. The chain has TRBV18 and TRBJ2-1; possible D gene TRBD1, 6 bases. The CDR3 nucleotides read TGTGCCAGCTCACGATGGGACAACGATGAGCAGTTCTTC. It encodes CASSRWDNDEQFF.